This T cell receptor beta chain was sequenced in a study of cytomegalovirus exposure and HLA in healthy donors. Whole-study findings and limits: Further analysis, carried out later, found HLA-associated TCR beta chains more clonally expanded than equally common other chains. Later work associated approximately 17,000 TCR beta sequences with HLA alleles at 0.05 false discovery rate. Apart from CMV serostatus, no immune exposure information was available.

Trimming shortened V by 4 bases and J by 9 bases, and 11 bases separated the two germline ends. CDR3 length: 12 amino acids. Per germline, CDR1 SGHRS and CDR2 YFSETQ. When sampled, the donors appeared nominally healthy, though they likely had unrecorded immune exposures. The PCR ran on 60 Vbeta and 13 Jbeta primers. Only in-frame clones appear in the TCRdb table, and some are missing; sequencing was by immunoSEQ multiplex PCR. There are about 150,000 clones in the sample; roughly four fifths occur only once, and about 3.7% lies in the top ten. In regard to this clone: Its matching antigen is unknown.

The chain is built from TRBV5-1 and TRBJ2-1; tentative D call: TRBD2 (6 bases). The sequence came from a male donor in good health and CMV-seronegative. Sequencing was performed on PBMCs. The CDR3 nucleotides are TGCGCCAGCAGCCCGGAGGGCGGTGAGCAGTTCTTC. This gives the protein CASSPEGGEQFF. Full variable domain (missing parts from reference TRBV5-1 and TRBJ2-1): KAGVTQTPRYLIKTRGQQVTLSCSPISGHRSVSWYQQTPGQGLQFLFEYFSETQRNKGNFPGRFSGRQFSNSRSEMNVSTLELGDSALYLCASSPEGGEQFFGPGTRLTVL.